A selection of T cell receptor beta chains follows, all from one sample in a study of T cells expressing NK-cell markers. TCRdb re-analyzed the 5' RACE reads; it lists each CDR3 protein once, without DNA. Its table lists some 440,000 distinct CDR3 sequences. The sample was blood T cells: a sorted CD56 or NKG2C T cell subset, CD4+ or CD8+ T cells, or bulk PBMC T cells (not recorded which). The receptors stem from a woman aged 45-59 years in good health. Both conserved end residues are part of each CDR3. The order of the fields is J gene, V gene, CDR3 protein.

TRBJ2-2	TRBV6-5	CASSYASANTGELFF
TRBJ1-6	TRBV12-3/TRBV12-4	CASSPGDRSSYNSPLHF
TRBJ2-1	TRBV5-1	CASSLISGAGNEQFF
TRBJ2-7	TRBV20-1	CSARDEGKAYEQYF
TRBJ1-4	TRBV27	CASSFTPPWANEKLFF
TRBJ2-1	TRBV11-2	CASSPRRSSYNEQFF
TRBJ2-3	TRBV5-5	CASSLVPGGTQYF
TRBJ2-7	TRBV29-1	CSVVVVNRDGEQYF
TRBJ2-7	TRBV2	CASSEGWGTYEQYF
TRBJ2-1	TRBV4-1	CASSFDSDPYNEQFF
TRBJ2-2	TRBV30	CAWRRTRRSGELFF
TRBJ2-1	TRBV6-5	CASRRLGANYNEQFF
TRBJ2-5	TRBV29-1	CSVREVGETQYF
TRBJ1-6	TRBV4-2	CASSPSPSGTVNSPLHF
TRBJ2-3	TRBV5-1	CASTTIPSGRTDTQYF
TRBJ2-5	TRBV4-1	CASSQEWSVETQYF
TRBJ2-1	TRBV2	CAGTGLGHNEQFF
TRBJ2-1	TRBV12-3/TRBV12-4	CASTLVDEQFF